The T cell receptor (beta chain) described here comes from a study of technical replicates of blood from several donors. The data were produced by immunoSEQ multiplex PCR, yet TCRdb's version contains in-frame clones alone and is incomplete. The sample contains tens of thousands of clones, approximately 91% of which appear only once. The junction had 5 bases not matched to a gene; V was cut back by 7 bases and J by 2 bases. The CDR3 consists of 13 residues. Per the germline V gene, CDR1 is SNHLY and CDR2 is FYNNEI. This chain uses TRBV2 with TRBJ2-7; 7 bases fit TRBD2. The receptor was isolated from a human donor in good health. Sequenced input: T cells isolated from PBMCs. The CDR3 is CASTREEAYEQYF. The CDR3 nucleotides are TGTGCCAGCACCCGGGAGGAAGCCTACGAGCAGTACTTC.